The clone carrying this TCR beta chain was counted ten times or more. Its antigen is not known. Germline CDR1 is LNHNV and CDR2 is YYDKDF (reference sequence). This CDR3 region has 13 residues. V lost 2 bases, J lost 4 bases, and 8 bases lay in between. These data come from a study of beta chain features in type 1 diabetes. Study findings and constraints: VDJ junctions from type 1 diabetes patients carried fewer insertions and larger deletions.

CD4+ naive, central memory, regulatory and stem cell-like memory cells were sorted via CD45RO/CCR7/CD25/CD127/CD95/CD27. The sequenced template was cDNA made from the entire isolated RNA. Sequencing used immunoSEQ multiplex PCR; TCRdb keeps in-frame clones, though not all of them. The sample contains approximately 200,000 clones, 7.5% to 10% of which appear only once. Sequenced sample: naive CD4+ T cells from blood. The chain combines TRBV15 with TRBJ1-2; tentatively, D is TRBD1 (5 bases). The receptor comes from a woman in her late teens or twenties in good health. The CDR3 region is CATSRHRTYGYTF. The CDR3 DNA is TGTGCCACCAGCAGACACAGGACCTATGGCTACACCTTC.